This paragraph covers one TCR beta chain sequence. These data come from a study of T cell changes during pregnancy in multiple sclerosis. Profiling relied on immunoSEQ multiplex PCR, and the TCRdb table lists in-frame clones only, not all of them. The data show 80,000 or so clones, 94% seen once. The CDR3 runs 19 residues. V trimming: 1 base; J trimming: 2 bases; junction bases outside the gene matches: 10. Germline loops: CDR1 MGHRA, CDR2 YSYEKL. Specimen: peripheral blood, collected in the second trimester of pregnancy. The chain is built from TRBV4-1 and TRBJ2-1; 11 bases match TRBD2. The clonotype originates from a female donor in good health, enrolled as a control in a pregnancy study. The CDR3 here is CASSQGFLTSGTTYNEQFF. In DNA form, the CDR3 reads TGCGCCAGCAGCCAAGGGTTTTTGACTAGCGGGACGACCTACAATGAGCAGTTCTTC.